This T cell receptor (beta chain) was captured by sequencing in a study of T cell responses to AZD1222 COVID-19 vaccine (dated by TCRdb to the early 2020s). Background on the whole study: TCR sequencing covered about 230 trial participants: 207 given two doses of AZD1222 and about 26 given two doses of MenACWY control vaccine. Trial participants were enrolled by age into subgroups of 18-55, 56-69 and 70-plus years, and approximately 150, 30 and 60 TCR-sequenced participants, respectively, were included in these subgroups. The study at large found these results: After two AZD1222 doses, both the breadth and the depth of spike-specific TCRs were significantly higher than at day 0 and than in MenACWY recipients. Nearly half of unique spike-specific TCRs reportedly recognized epitopes outside regions mutated in the B.1.351 and B.1.1.7 variants. Conclusions about previously exposed vaccinees were limited because only six AZD1222 recipients were SARS-CoV-2 seropositive at baseline. In the small 56-69-year group, the increase in depth fell short of significance, most likely because of low power. Most participants were white British and females outnumbered males, and the authors suggested that clonal diversity may have been underestimated. The vaccine-associated CD4 TCRs covered the entire spike protein, and the dominant responses fell in regions 160-218 and 743-854. Because no day 14 peak-response samples were available, repertoires were characterized only after the peak T cell response.

To note about this clone: The antigen it binds to is not known. Per-base qualities were not stored, and no clone one base away is much larger.

The CDR3 regions of human TCRbeta chains were analyzed by immunosequencing. From the authors' description of their analysis: TCRs in the repertoires were matched against a reference library of SARS-CoV-2-specific TCRs that had been generated with the MIRA antigen-specificity platform. Breadth meant the fraction of unique TCRs that were SARS-CoV-2-associated, whereas depth meant the fraction of total T cells that were SARS-CoV-2-associated. Using the MIRA data, every spike-specific TCR was mapped to the spike region that the TCR reacted to and assigned to either a CD4 or a CD8 class. Log10-transformed breadth and depth values were compared by one-way ANOVA with Sidak's multiple comparisons tests. The immuneACCESS repertoire file appears here via TCRdb, limited to in-frame rearrangements. These files lack a portion of the clones; in checked studies, under half of the deficit traces to unresolved V genes, and the cause of the others is not known. V and J calls and clone size are copied from that table; D and trimming were computed from the DNA. The table for this sample lists around 190,000 clones; 90% to 95% of them were counted only once. The biggest ten clones account for approximately 1.8% of the sample.

The sample's time point label is to be understood as: about 28 days (+/-7) after the second vaccine dose. AZD1222 recipients given second doses at about 4 weeks or at about 12 weeks were pooled, since spike-specific TCR depth and breadth were not found to differ between the two schedules. Samples from vaccinated people were obtained from the UK trials COV001 and COV002, which included a single-blind randomized controlled phase 2/3 trial of AZD1222 (ChAdOx1 nCoV-19) in healthy adults. For TCRbeta chain sequencing, PBMC samples from trial participants were taken at day 0 and at day 28 after the second dose. Inclusive of the bounding cysteine and phenylalanine, the CDR3 is 14 residues long. Of the read, only the CDR3 DNA is kept; its 42 bases are in frame from base 1. V loses 4 bases of germline sequence and J loses 6 bases, and the interval between the two ends is 15 bases. The germline V gene yields MNHEY for CDR1 and SVGAGI for CDR2.

Sequenced here: peripheral blood, sampled 28 days after the second AZD1222 dose. This receptor was identified in an adult who received the AZD1222 COVID-19 vaccine. The sequence links TRBV6-5 to TRBJ1-2, with no confidently assigned D gene. DNA sequence: TGTGCCAGCAGTTTAACTAGAGGGAAGGATGGCTACACCTTC. It encodes CASSLTRGKDGYTF.